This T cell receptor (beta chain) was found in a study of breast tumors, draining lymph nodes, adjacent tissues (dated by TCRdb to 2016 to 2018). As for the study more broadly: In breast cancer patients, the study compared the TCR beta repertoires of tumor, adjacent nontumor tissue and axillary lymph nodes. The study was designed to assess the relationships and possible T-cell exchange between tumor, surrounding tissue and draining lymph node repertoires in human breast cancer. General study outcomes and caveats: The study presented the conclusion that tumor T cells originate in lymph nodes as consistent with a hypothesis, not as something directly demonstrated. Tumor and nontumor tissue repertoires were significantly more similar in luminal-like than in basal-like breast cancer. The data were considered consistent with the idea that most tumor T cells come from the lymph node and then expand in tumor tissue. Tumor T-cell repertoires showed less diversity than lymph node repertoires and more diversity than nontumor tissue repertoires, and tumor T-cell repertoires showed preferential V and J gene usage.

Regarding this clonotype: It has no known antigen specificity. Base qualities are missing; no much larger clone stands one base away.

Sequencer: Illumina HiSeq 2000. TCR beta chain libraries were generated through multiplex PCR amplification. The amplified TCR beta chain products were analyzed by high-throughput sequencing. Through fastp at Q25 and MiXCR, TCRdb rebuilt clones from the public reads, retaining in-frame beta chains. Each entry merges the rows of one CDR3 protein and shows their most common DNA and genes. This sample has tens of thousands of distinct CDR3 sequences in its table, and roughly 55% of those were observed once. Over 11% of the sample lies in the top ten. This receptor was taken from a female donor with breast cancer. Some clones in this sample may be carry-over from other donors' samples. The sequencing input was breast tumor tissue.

The CDR3 is CAISYRQGGEEKLFF. In nucleotide form, the sequence is TGTGCCATCAGTTATCGACAGGGTGGAGAAGAAAAACTGTTTTTT. The chain couples TRBV10-3 to TRBJ1-4; 7 bases in the middle match TRBD1. CDR1 and CDR2 are drawn from the germline V gene: ENHRY, SYGVKD. CDR3 length: 15 amino acids, cysteine to phenylalanine. The only DNA kept is the CDR3, 45 bases in frame from the first base. Germline trimming: 5 bases from V, 8 bases from J; junction bases outside gene matches: 11.